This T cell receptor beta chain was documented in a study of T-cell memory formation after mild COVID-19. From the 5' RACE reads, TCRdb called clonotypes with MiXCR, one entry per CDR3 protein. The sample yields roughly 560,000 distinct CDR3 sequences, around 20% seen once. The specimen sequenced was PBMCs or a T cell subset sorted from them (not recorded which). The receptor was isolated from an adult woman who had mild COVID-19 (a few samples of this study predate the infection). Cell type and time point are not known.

The CDR3, as DNA: TGTGCCAGCAGCTTGAATAGGGCCGGCAATCAGCCCCAGCATTTT. As protein: CASSLNRAGNQPQHF. The chain carries TRBV11-2 and TRBJ1-5; no reliable D call. The CDR3 is 15 residues long. V was shortened by 3 bases and J by 2 bases, with 11 bases between the two germline ends. Germline values: CDR1 SGHAT, CDR2 FQNNGV.